The 21 T cell receptor beta chains below were found in one sample sequenced in a study of Tregs in tolerant kidney transplant recipients. The data were produced by immunoSEQ multiplex PCR, yet TCRdb's version contains in-frame clones alone and is incomplete. The table includes fewer than 150,000 clones, about 90% detected once. The sample was CD4+ T cells from blood. The receptors come from a human donor in good health.

The table lists this clone with a count of one. V is TRBV5-4 and J is TRBJ1-1; 7 bases are a match to TRBD1. CDR1 and CDR2 (germline): SGHNT, YYREEE (reference sequence). This CDR3 is 16 amino acids long. The J segment lost 3 bases and the V segment lost 3 bases, leaving 11 bases of the junction unmatched. The CDR3 spells CASSWPRQGGDTEAFF. Here the CDR3 DNA reads TGTGCCAGCAGCTGGCCCCGACAGGGAGGAGACACTGAAGCTTTCTTT.

The chain carries TRBV11-2 and TRBJ1-3, with D perhaps TRBD1 (5 bases). Germline-derived CDR1 and CDR2 are SGHAT and FQNNGV. V lost 2 bases and J 1 base, leaving 9 bases between the germline ends. The CDR3 totals 15 residues. CDR3 DNA: TGTGCCAGCAGCTTACAGGGACTATCTGGAAACACCATATATTTT. The encoded protein is CASSLQGLSGNTIYF.

The chain links TRBV5-5 to TRBJ1-3, with D tentatively TRBD1 (6 bases). The CDR3 consists of 15 residues. Trimming took 4 bases from V and 2 from J, leaving 13 bases between them. Per germline, CDR1 SGHKS and CDR2 YYEKEE (reference sequence). CDR3 amino acids: CASSLYQGPGNTIYF. As DNA, the CDR3 is TGTGCCAGCAGCCTCTACCAGGGGCCTGGAAACACCATATATTTT.

The chain recombines TRBV6-1 with TRBJ1-2, with D perhaps matching TRBD1 (6 bases). This CDR3 spans 13 amino acids. V lost 7 bases and J lost 5, with 14 bases in between. The germline V gene encodes CDR1 MNHNS and CDR2 SASEGT. The CDR3: CASNIGQSYGYTF. DNA of the CDR3: TGTGCCAGCAATATCGGACAGTCATATGGCTACACCTTC.

This clone was observed a single time. The rearrangement links TRBV18 to TRBJ2-1; a possible D gene is TRBD1 (5 bases). Germline V CDR1 and CDR2: KGHSH, LQKENI. The V and J ends lost 4 bases and 3 bases respectively, with 7 bases between them. The CDR3 has 13 amino acids. CDR3 loop: CASSRGIYNEQFF. CDR3 nucleotides: TGTGCCAGCTCACGGGGCATCTACAATGAGCAGTTCTTC.

The rearrangement joins TRBV30 to TRBJ1-1; D is possibly TRBD1 (5 bases). Per germline, CDR1 GTSNPN and CDR2 SVGIG (reference sequence). Trimming took off 7 bases at V and 0 bases at J, with 15 bases between the two ends. The CDR3 is 14 amino acids. CDR3 sequence (DNA): TGTGCCTCACGACAGCTATTAATGAACACTGAAGCTTTCTTT. Its translation is CASRQLLMNTEAFF. Full variable domain (remainder filled in from reference TRBV30 and TRBJ1-1): SQTIHQWPATLVQPVGSPLSLECTVEGTSNPNLYWYRQAAGRGLQLLFYSVGIGQISSEVPQNLSASRPQDRQFILSSKKLLLSDSGFYLCASRQLLMNTEAFFGQGTRLTVV.

V gene TRBV6-6 combines with J gene TRBJ1-2, with a tentative D call TRBD1 (6 bases). Germline-derived CDR1 and CDR2 are MNHNY and SVGAGI (reference sequence). The ends were cut back, 5 bases at V and 3 bases at J, with 10 bases in the middle. This CDR3 is built from 13 residues. CDR3 protein: CASSRQADYGYTF. CDR3 DNA sequence: TGTGCCAGCAGTCGACAGGCTGACTATGGCTACACCTTC.

The chain joins TRBV11-2 to TRBJ1-2, with 9 bases matching TRBD1. J was trimmed by 8 bases and V by 3 bases; bases with no gene match: 4. CDR3 length: 13 residues. Germline V gene data show CDR1 as SGHAT and CDR2 as FQNNGV. This chain's CDR3 is CASSLTGGIGYTF. CDR3 bases: TGTGCCAGCAGCTTGACAGGGGGTATCGGCTACACCTTC.

The chain joins TRBV7-2 to TRBJ1-2; the match to TRBD1 covers 9 bases. Germline lookup yields CDR1 SGHTA and CDR2 FQGNSA. V lost 1 base, J lost 0 bases, and 3 bases stayed unmatched. The CDR3 has 16 amino acids. CDR3 DNA: TGTGCCAGCAGCTTAGACGGGACAGGGACTAACTATGGCTACACCTTC. This codes for CASSLDGTGTNYGYTF.

CDR3 bases: TGTGCCAGCAGTGTTTTCACAGGACGTACTGGGGCCAACGTCCTGACTTTC. It codes for CASSVFTGRTGANVLTF. The gene calls are TRBV2 and TRBJ2-6; D might be TRBD1 (5 bases). The length of the CDR3 is 17 residues. Trimming left V 4 bases short and J 2 bases short, with 15 bases between. Germline CDR1 and CDR2: SNHLY and FYNNEI.

The chain combines TRBV5-1 with TRBJ2-3; no clear D gene. V was clipped by 0 bases and J by 2 bases, with 10 bases between them. The length of the CDR3 is 15 residues. Germline values: CDR1 SGHRS, CDR2 YFSETQ. CDR3 residues: CASSLVSLYTDTQYF. In DNA form, the CDR3 reads TGCGCCAGCAGCTTGGTCTCCCTCTACACAGATACGCAGTATTTT. Using reference TRBV5-1 and TRBJ2-3 for the parts outside the CDR3, the full variable domain is KAGVTQTPRYLIKTRGQQVTLSCSPISGHRSVSWYQQTPGQGLQFLFEYFSETQRNKGNFPGRFSGRQFSNSRSEMNVSTLELGDSALYLCASSLVSLYTDTQYFGPGTRLTVL.

The genes are TRBV5-4 and TRBJ2-1, with TRBD2 as a possible D gene (6 bases). The CDR3 runs to 15 residues. Trimming pared 4 bases from V and 0 bases from J, leaving 11 bases between. Germline CDR1 and CDR2: SGHNT and YYREEE (reference sequence). This CDR3 reads CASSPGLLSYNEQFF. The CDR3 nucleotides read TGTGCCAGCAGCCCGGGACTTCTCTCCTACAATGAGCAGTTCTTC.

V gene TRBV7-8 combines with J gene TRBJ2-5; D is undetermined. The CDR3 is 13 amino acids. Germline V CDR1 and CDR2: SGHVS, FQNEAQ. V was clipped by 5 bases and J by 5 bases, with 12 bases between them. In DNA form, the CDR3 reads TGTGCCAGCAGCCCCCCTCGCGTCGAGACCCAGTACTTC. It is translated as CASSPPRVETQYF.

The chain is built from TRBV19 and TRBJ1-5; the match to TRBD1 covers 7 bases. In germline, CDR1 is LNHDA, CDR2 SQIVND (reference sequence). The ends lost 9 bases at V and 6 bases at J; junction bases unmatched: 8. The CDR3 runs 13 residues. The CDR3 DNA is TGTGCCAGCAGGGACAGTTTAGTTCAGCCCCAGCATTTT. This encodes CASRDSLVQPQHF.

This chain joins TRBV7-9 and TRBJ2-5, with D maybe TRBD2 (6 bases). The germline CDR1 and CDR2 sequences are SEHNR and FQNEAQ (reference sequence). The CDR3 covers 16 residues. V gave up 3 bases and J gave up 4 bases, with 18 bases separating them. The CDR3 loop reads CASSLAGTLKTETQYF. CDR3 nucleotides: TGTGCCAGCAGCTTGGCTGGGACTCTGAAGACAGAGACCCAGTACTTC.

The chain has TRBV11-2 and TRBJ1-2; 10 positions match TRBD1. With 4 bases clipped from V and 6 bases from J, the junction kept 8 bases outside the gene matches. Germline CDR1 SGHAT, CDR2 FQNNGV. CDR3 length equals 15 residues. The CDR3 DNA is TGTGCCAGCAGCTCCCTAAAAGGGACAGGGGATGGCTACACCTTC. This translates into CASSSLKGTGDGYTF.

This clone was seen once. The chain has TRBV6-5 and TRBJ1-2; unclear D gene. Germline loops: CDR1 MNHEY, CDR2 SVGAGI. The CDR3 length is 14 residues. The ends were cut back, 0 bases at V and 4 bases at J, with 9 bases in the middle. CDR3 sequence reads: CASSYSGGSYGYTF. CDR3 coding DNA: TGTGCCAGCAGTTACTCGGGTGGTAGCTATGGCTACACCTTC.

V usage is TRBV9 and J usage is TRBJ2-1, with a possible D match to TRBD2 (6 bases). Deletions cut 0 bases from V and 7 bases from J, with 14 bases between. The CDR3 has 15 residues. Germline V gene sequence: CDR1 SGDLS, CDR2 YYNGEE. DNA for the CDR3: TGTGCCAGCAGCGTAGCTAATAGCCGGGGGAATGAGCAGTTCTTC. Translated, it gives CASSVANSRGNEQFF.

This chain uses TRBV7-9 with TRBJ1-2, with D perhaps matching TRBD1 (6 bases). The CDR3 loop spans 13 amino acids. Germline lookup yields CDR1 SEHNR and CDR2 FQNEAQ (reference sequence). Deletions cut 5 bases from V and 4 bases from J, with 11 bases between. This CDR3 is CASSLAGAYGYTF. CDR3 bases: TGTGCCAGCAGCCTGGCAGGGGCCTATGGCTACACCTTC.

This chain joins TRBV6-1 and TRBJ2-7, with 12 nucleotides matching TRBD2. Germline V gives CDR1 MNHNS, CDR2 SASEGT. This CDR3 has 18 amino acids. V lost 2 bases, J lost 2 bases, and 10 bases stayed unmatched. This CDR3 reads CASSETGLLAGGAYEQYF. The CDR3 DNA follows: TGTGCCAGCAGTGAAACCGGTCTACTAGCGGGAGGTGCCTACGAGCAGTACTTC.

The rearrangement links TRBV6-1 to TRBJ1-5; unclear D gene. The CDR3 covers 13 residues. The germline V gene has CDR1 MNHNS and CDR2 SASEGT. Trimming stripped 4 bases from V and 5 bases from J, with 9 bases between. The CDR3 region is CASSGRADQPQHF. For the CDR3, the DNA is TGTGCCAGCAGTGGGAGGGCCGATCAGCCCCAGCATTTT.